This is a list of T cell receptor beta chains from one sample in a study of CD8+ T cells in alopecia areata. Using immunoSEQ multiplex PCR, the repertoire was profiled, and TCRdb retains in-frame clones only, with some absent. The sample includes 150,000 or so clones, about 67% of them seen just once. The sequencing used CD8+ T cells sorted from blood, collected at week 0. These receptors all come from a human donor with alopecia areata. CDR3s include the opening cysteine and the closing phenylalanine or tryptophan. D genes are given only for firm matches. The size field is filled for only some rows; it gives once, few, many or a size class.

15,NA,NA,TRBV14,TRBJ2-6,CASSQEGFGANVLTF,TGTGCCAGCAGCCAAGAAGGATTTGGGGCCAACGTCCTGACTTTC
15,TRBD1,NA,TRBV29-1,TRBJ1-1,CSVTTGEAGNTEAFF,TGCAGCGTTACGACAGGGGAGGCCGGAAACACTGAAGCTTTCTTT
14,TRBD2,NA,TRBV30,TRBJ2-7,CAWSVGTTLYEQYF,TGTGCCTGGAGTGTTGGGACTACCCTCTACGAGCAGTACTTC
15,TRBD1,NA,TRBV11-3,TRBJ1-1,CASSFDGTGKIEAFF,TGTGCCAGCAGCTTCGACGGGACAGGGAAAATTGAAGCTTTCTTT
16,NA,NA,TRBV29-1,TRBJ2-7,CSVEGPDGQESYEQYF,TGCAGCGTTGAAGGGCCCGACGGGCAAGAGTCCTACGAGCAGTACTTC
16,NA,NA,TRBV29-1,TRBJ2-7,CSVEGGPSAVSYEQYF,TGCAGCGTTGAAGGTGGGCCTAGCGCCGTATCCTACGAGCAGTACTTC
15,NA,NA,TRBV9,TRBJ2-3,CASSVDGRGADTQYF,TGTGCCAGCAGCGTAGACGGCAGGGGAGCAGATACGCAGTATTTT
12,NA,NA,TRBV29-1,TRBJ1-1,CSVDVGSTEAFF,TGCAGCGTTGACGTGGGTAGCACTGAAGCTTTCTTT
16,TRBD1,NA,TRBV4-1,TRBJ2-3,CASSQYQGAQVDTQYF,TGCGCCAGCAGCCAGTACCAGGGGGCGCAGGTAGATACGCAGTATTTT
16,NA,NA,TRBV5-6,TRBJ2-2,CASSLDKRRDTGELFF,TGTGCCAGCAGCTTGGACAAACGGAGGGACACCGGGGAGCTGTTTTTT
12,NA,few,TRBV29-1,TRBJ2-5,CSVSGLRETQYF,TGCAGCGTCTCAGGGCTTCGGGAGACCCAGTACTTC
15,NA,NA,TRBV15,TRBJ1-3,CATSSAVDSGNTIYF,TGTGCCACCAGCAGCGCGGTTGACTCTGGAAACACCATATATTTT
11,NA,NA,TRBV2,TRBJ2-1,CATADGTEQFF,TGTGCCACCGCGGACGGAACCGAGCAGTTCTTC
15,TRBD1,NA,TRBV7-8,TRBJ1-2,CASSFSQGANYGYTF,TGTGCCAGCAGCTTCTCACAGGGGGCGAACTATGGCTACACCTTC
15,TRBD1,NA,TRBV6-5,TRBJ1-1,CASSLSTGVNTEAFF,TGTGCCAGCAGCCTCTCAACAGGGGTGAACACTGAAGCTTTCTTT
13,NA,NA,TRBV7-3,TRBJ2-2,CASSLSGTGELFF,TGTGCCAGCAGCTTATCAGGCACCGGGGAGCTGTTTTTT
13,NA,NA,TRBV25-1,TRBJ2-5,CASSTGYQETQYF,TGTGCCAGCAGTACTGGGTACCAAGAGACCCAGTACTTC
13,NA,once,TRBV4-1,TRBJ2-7,CASSPRTDYEQYF,TGCGCCAGCAGCCCACGGACAGACTACGAGCAGTACTTC
16,NA,NA,TRBV14,TRBJ2-2,CASSQVYRPNTGELFF,TGTGCCAGCAGCCAAGTCTACAGGCCGAACACCGGGGAGCTGTTTTTT
16,TRBD1,NA,TRBV29-1,TRBJ1-2,CSVEEDRGQGVYGYTF,TGCAGCGTTGAAGAAGATAGGGGTCAGGGGGTCTATGGCTACACCTTC
16,TRBD2,NA,TRBV13,TRBJ2-5,CASSSTSGGAQETQYF,TGTGCCAGCAGCTCAACTAGCGGGGGGGCCCAAGAGACCCAGTACTTC
14,NA,NA,TRBV4-1,TRBJ1-1,CASSQGTINTEAFF,TGCGCCAGCAGCCAAGGGACAATTAACACTGAAGCTTTCTTT
18,TRBD1,NA,TRBV4-1,TRBJ1-2,CASSLSEAQGALGYGYTF,TGCGCCAGCAGCCTCTCTGAAGCTCAGGGGGCTCTAGGCTATGGCTACACCTTC
15,NA,NA,TRBV7-9,TRBJ2-5,CASSPRLSLGETQYF,TGTGCCAGCAGCCCCCGATTGAGTTTAGGAGAGACCCAGTACTTC
16,NA,many,TRBV5-1,TRBJ1-2,CASSYSAGGAGDGYTF,TGCGCCAGCAGCTATTCGGCTGGGGGCGCGGGGGATGGCTACACCTTC
13,NA,NA,TRBV10-2,TRBJ2-7,CASSEEVGYEQYF,TGCGCCAGCAGTGAGGAGGTAGGCTACGAGCAGTACTTC
13,TRBD2,NA,TRBV29-1,TRBJ2-7,CSVPGGSSYEQYF,TGCAGCGTCCCGGGGGGGAGCTCCTACGAGCAGTACTTC
14,NA,NA,TRBV27,TRBJ1-5,CASSLFGGHQPQHF,TGTGCCAGCAGTTTATTTGGGGGGCATCAGCCCCAGCATTTT
14,NA,NA,TRBV29-1,TRBJ1-2,CSVVGTDGDYGYTF,TGCAGCGTTGTGGGAACCGACGGAGACTATGGCTACACCTTC
15,NA,NA,TRBV5-6,TRBJ1-4,CASSQPQGIVEALFF,TGTGCCAGCAGCCAACCACAAGGGATTGTTGAAGCACTGTTTTTT
13,NA,NA,TRBV7-7,TRBJ2-7,CASSLGPGYEQYF,TGTGCTAGCAGCTTGGGACCAGGCTACGAGCAGTACTTC
15,NA,NA,TRBV15,TRBJ2-4,CATSRDLGLGHIQYF,TGTGCCACCAGCAGAGATCTGGGGCTGGGGCACATTCAGTACTTC
15,TRBD1,NA,TRBV4-1,TRBJ2-7,CASSQRTGGTYEQYF,TGCGCCAGCAGCCAAAGAACAGGGGGGACCTACGAGCAGTACTTC
15,NA,NA,TRBV5-1,TRBJ1-1,CASSLASGVNTEAFF,TGCGCCAGCAGCTTGGCATCAGGGGTGAACACTGAAGCTTTCTTT
15,TRBD1,NA,TRBV15,TRBJ2-7,CATSRVRDRGSEQYF,TGTGCCACCAGCAGAGTGCGGGACAGGGGGAGCGAGCAGTACTTC
14,NA,NA,TRBV15,TRBJ2-7,CATSRDRGIYEQYF,TGTGCCACCAGCAGAGACAGGGGAATCTACGAGCAGTACTTC
16,TRBD1,NA,TRBV6-1,TRBJ2-3,CASSGDRDRVADTQYF,TGTGCCAGCAGTGGAGACCGGGACAGGGTGGCAGATACGCAGTATTTT
14,NA,NA,TRBV13,TRBJ1-5,CASSSGGSNQPQHF,TGTGCCAGCAGTTCGGGGGGAAGCAATCAGCCCCAGCATTTT
13,NA,NA,TRBV4-1,TRBJ1-5,CASSQREDQPQHF,TGCGCCAGCAGCCAGCGCGAAGATCAGCCCCAGCATTTT
15,TRBD2,NA,TRBV6-5,TRBJ2-3,CASSYSRGGPVTQYF,TGTGCCAGCAGTTACTCGCGGGGGGGGCCCGTAACGCAGTATTTT
12,NA,NA,TRBV5-6,TRBJ1-2,CASSFGGSRGTF,TGTGCCAGCAGCTTCGGGGGTAGTAGGGGCACCTTC
13,NA,NA,TRBV9,TRBJ2-2,CASSAQSTGELFF,TGTGCCAGCAGCGCACAGTCCACCGGGGAGCTGTTTTTT
19,NA,NA,TRBV5-1,TRBJ2-1,CASSLPLGARSPIYNEQFF,TGCGCCAGCAGCTTGCCCCTTGGAGCCCGTAGCCCCATTTACAATGAGCAGTTCTTC